The T cell receptor (beta chain) described here comes from a study of T-cell reconstitution after alpha-beta-depleted transplantation in children. TCRbeta library preparation incorporated unique molecular identifiers. Each CDR3 protein is one row after TCRdb ran MiXCR on the PCR reads. The table lists some 400,000 distinct CDR3 sequences, around 21% of them singletons. The CDR3 loop spans 15 amino acids. V dropped 3 bases and J dropped 0; count of bases not matched to a gene: 5. The germline V gene encodes CDR1 LNHNV and CDR2 YYDKDF (reference sequence). The rearrangement uses TRBV15 and TRBJ2-7; TRBD2 aligns across 7 bases. Sample: PBMCs from the stem cell graft donor, taken from the stem cell graft. The TCR sequence derives from a human donor who donated a stem cell graft to a child with acute myeloid leukemia. The CDR3 reads CATSSRLADSYEQYF. CDR3 bases: TGTGCCACCAGCAGCCGACTAGCAGACTCCTACGAGCAGTACTTC.